One sample yielded the 3 T cell receptor beta chains listed below, sequenced in a study of T cell repertoires in cytomegalovirus infection. In TCRdb, the reads were re-called with MiXCR into one record per CDR3 protein. The sample lists about 570,000 distinct CDR3 sequences; about 40% were seen once. Antigens for these TCRs are unknown. The sample here was cultured PBMCs, taken from culture after CMV antigen stimulation. The receptor set was obtained from a human donor in good health (CMV status not recorded). Some clones in this sample may be carry-over from other donors' samples.

This chain uses TRBV6-2 or TRBV6-3 with TRBJ2-1, with 8 positions matching TRBD2. The germline gives CDR1 MNHEY, CDR2 SVGEGT. The CDR3 length is 14 residues. The J segment lost 12 bases and the V segment lost 5 bases, leaving 12 bases of the junction unmatched. CDR3: CASSRTGTGGGQFF. DNA for the CDR3: TGTGCCAGCAGTCGCACCGGGACCGGGGGGGGGCAGTTCTTC.

In this sample, this clonotype turned up once. The chain recombines TRBV20-1 with TRBJ2-1; possible D gene TRBD2, 6 bases. Germline V CDR1 and CDR2: DFQATT, SNEGSKA (reference sequence). V lost 6 bases, J lost 2 bases, and 20 bases lay in between. The CDR3 has 16 amino acids. The CDR3 sequence is CSARPLGEATYNEQFF. CDR3 nucleotide sequence: TGCAGTGCCCGGCCCTTAGGGGAGGCCACCTACAATGAGCAGTTCTTC.

This clonotype was counted a few times. This chain links TRBV7-2 with TRBJ2-5; no clear D. Germline lookup yields CDR1 SGHTA and CDR2 FQGNSA. The CDR3 extends over 13 amino acids. The V end lost 1 base, the J end lost 7 bases, and 10 bases lay between the germline ends. In DNA form, the CDR3 reads TGTGCCAGCAGCTTAGATCTGTACGTGACCCAGTACTTC. Translation gives CASSLDLYVTQYF. Combining the CDR3 with reference TRBV7-2 and TRBJ2-5 gives the whole variable domain GAGVSQSPSNKVTEKGKDVELRCDPISGHTALYWYRQSLGQGLEFLIYFQGNSAPDKSGLPSDRFSAERTGGSVSTLTIQRTQQEDSAVYLCASSLDLYVTQYFGPGTRLLVL.